The clone carrying this T cell receptor beta chain was found many times. The CDR3 has 13 residues. V lost 5 bases to trimming and J lost 6 bases, with 12 bases between them. Per the germline V gene, CDR1 is SGHAT and CDR2 is FQNNGV. The data are from a study of T-cell reconstitution after alpha-beta-depleted transplantation in children. Unique molecular identifiers were incorporated into the prepared TCRbeta library. MiXCR, run by TCRdb on the PCR reads, gives a single entry per CDR3 protein. The profile shows about 200,000 distinct CDR3 sequences, approximately 6.9% of them singletons. The clonotype comes from a boy aged 2 to 10 with acute lymphoblastic leukemia, due to receive a stem cell transplant. This chain joins TRBV11-2 and TRBJ2-3; tentative D call: TRBD2 (5 bases). The input for sequencing was PBMCs, taken before TCRalphabeta/CD19-depleted stem cell transplant. CDR3 in DNA: TGTGCCAGCAGCCATGGAGGTCTGGATACGCAGTATTTT. As protein: CASSHGGLDTQYF.